The clone carrying this TCR beta chain was seen a handful of times. Its matching antigen is unknown. The data are from a study of cytomegalovirus exposure and HLA in healthy donors. A multiplex PCR was run with 60 Vbeta primers and 13 Jbeta primers. The method was immunoSEQ multiplex PCR; TCRdb's version includes in-frame clones alone and lacks a portion of them. The repertoire includes more than 110,000 clones, roughly two thirds of them detected once, and around an eighth sits in the top ten. Findings and limits, study-wide: One cluster of highly shared sequence variants probably arose as a sequencing artifact. Follow-up analysis seemed to connect common viral pathogens with several of the most significant clusters identified. When analyzed later, the rates of TCR association showed variation by HLA locus, with DRB1 the most and HLA-C the fewest.

Per germline, CDR1 GTSNPN and CDR2 SVGIG (reference sequence). J lost 10 bases, V lost 0 bases, and 6 bases had no gene match. The CDR3 extends over 13 amino acids. The TCR sequence derives from a human donor in good health. The chain recombines TRBV30 with TRBJ2-1; TRBD2 matches 7 bases. The sequenced sample consisted of PBMCs. CDR3 nucleotide sequence: TGTGCCTGGAGTGTGATCGGCGGGGGAGAGCAGTTCTTC. Protein product: CAWSVIGGGEQFF.